The 31 T cell receptor beta chains in this list originate from one sample, sequenced in a study of human T cells and chemical hapten exposure. One entry per CDR3 protein, called by TCRdb with MiXCR from the 5' RACE reads. The sample has about 140,000 distinct CDR3 sequences, 4.1% seen once. Total RNA came from unfractionated whole blood. The receptors shown here come from a female donor in good health.

At least ten counts were recorded for this clonotype. J is TRBJ2-2 and V is TRBV18; TRBD1 is a possible D gene (5 bases). Germline loops: CDR1 KGHSH, CDR2 LQKENI. The CDR3 length is 16 residues. Trimming took 3 bases from V and 0 from J, leaving 11 bases between them. The CDR3, as DNA: TGTGCCAGCTCACCCCTCGACAGAGCGAACACCGGGGAGCTGTTTTTT. Amino acid sequence: CASSPLDRANTGELFF.

The rearrangement links TRBV5-8 to TRBJ2-5; TRBD2 matches 8 bases. The ends lost 4 bases at V and 1 base at J; junction bases unmatched: 9. CDR3 size: 16 residues. CDR1 and CDR2 (germline): SGHTS, YDEGEE. In DNA, the CDR3 is TGTGCCAGCAGCCCAATAGGTCGGGGGGGCCAAGAGACCCAGTACTTC. It is translated as CASSPIGRGGQETQYF. Full variable domain (rest looked up from reference TRBV5-8 and TRBJ2-5): EAGVTQSPTHLIKTRGQQATLRCSPISGHTSVYWYQQALGLGLQFLLWYDEGEERNRGNFPPRFSGRQFPNYSSELNVNALELEDSALYLCASSPIGRGGQETQYFGPGTRLLVL.

This clonotype was detected a few times. V and J are TRBV4-3 and TRBJ1-1; D remains unclear. This CDR3 is built from 13 residues. Per the germline V gene, CDR1 is LGHNA and CDR2 is YSLEER. Trimming cost V 0 bases and J 7 bases, with 9 bases left between them. CDR3 DNA: TGCGCCAGCAGCCAAGATCGTGTGCGTGAAGCTTTCTTT. Residues: CASSQDRVREAFF.

This clonotype was counted at least ten times. The V and J genes are TRBV20-1 and TRBJ2-3; D tentatively reads TRBD1 or TRBD2 (5 bases each). With 0 bases removed from V and 1 base from J, the gap between germline ends came to 14 bases. Germline CDR1 reads DFQATT; CDR2 reads SNEGSKA (reference sequence). This CDR3 contains 16 residues. This CDR3 is CSARDLRGWGTDTQYF. The CDR3 DNA reads as TGCAGTGCTAGAGATCTGAGGGGCTGGGGCACAGATACGCAGTATTTT.

This clonotype was detected many times. The chain carries TRBV7-9 and TRBJ1-2, with D maybe TRBD1 (6 bases). This CDR3 spans 15 amino acids. V dropped 3 bases and J dropped 0 bases, with 11 bases sitting between them. CDR1 and CDR2 (germline): SEHNR, FQNEAQ (reference sequence). This chain's CDR3 is CASSFDRRANYGYTF. The CDR3 nucleotides are TGTGCCAGCAGCTTCGACAGGAGAGCTAACTATGGCTACACCTTC.

Many counts were recorded for this clonotype. The V gene is TRBV7-2, the J gene TRBJ2-5; 13 bases match TRBD2. J was trimmed by 6 bases and V by 2 bases; bases with no gene match: 6. Per germline, CDR1 SGHTA and CDR2 FQGNSA. The CDR3 contains 16 residues. CDR3 sequence reads: CASSLTSGGGDKTQYF. DNA for the CDR3: TGTGCCAGCAGCTTAACTAGCGGGGGGGGCGACAAGACCCAGTACTTC.

This clonotype was recorded at least ten times. This chain links TRBV11-1 with TRBJ1-6, with TRBD1 matching 7 bases. This CDR3 has 15 residues. Germline V gene sequence: CDR1 SGHAT, CDR2 FQDESV (reference sequence). The junction had 3 bases not matched to a gene; V was cut back by 1 base and J by 6 bases. CDR3 residues: CASSLDHRGNSPLHF. DNA for the CDR3: TGTGCCAGCAGCTTAGATCACAGGGGTAATTCACCCCTCCACTTT.

This clonotype was seen ten or more times. The genes are TRBV7-2 and TRBJ1-5; 7 bases agree with TRBD1. The CDR3 length is 15 residues. J gave up 6 bases and V 4 bases, and 9 bases lay outside the gene matches. Germline CDR1 is SGHTA and CDR2 is FQGNSA. The CDR3 is CASSYSGRGGQPQHF. The CDR3 region has the DNA TGTGCCAGCAGCTACTCGGGCAGGGGGGGTCAGCCCCAGCATTTT.

This clonotype came up many times. V gene TRBV7-8 combines with J gene TRBJ2-3; a possible D gene is TRBD1 (6 bases). V was cut by 7 bases and J by 3 bases, with 17 bases left in between. Germline lookup yields CDR1 SGHVS and CDR2 FQNEAQ. There are 15 residues in the CDR3. The CDR3 region is CASTELRGTTDTQYF. In DNA form, the CDR3 reads TGTGCCAGCACCGAACTGAGGGGGACGACAGATACGCAGTATTTT. The full variable domain, its missing parts supplied by reference TRBV7-8 and TRBJ2-3, is GAGVSQSPRYKVAKRGQDVALRCDPISGHVSLFWYQQALGQGPEFLTYFQNEAQLDKSGLPSDRFFAERPEGSVSTLKIQRTQQEDSAVYLCASTELRGTTDTQYFGPGTRLTVL.

This clonotype appeared many times. The chain is built from TRBV6-6 and TRBJ2-3, with TRBD1 matching 9 bases. CDR3 length: 13 residues. V lost 8 bases and J lost 2; bases outside the gene matches: 2. The germline V gene has CDR1 MNHNY and CDR2 SVGAGI (reference sequence). In nucleotides, the CDR3 is TGTGCCAGCGGACAGGGGTTCACAGATACGCAGTATTTT. Residues: CASGQGFTDTQYF.

The V and J genes are TRBV28 and TRBJ1-6; 9 nucleotides align to TRBD1. The ends lost 2 bases at V and 10 bases at J; junction bases unmatched: 6. This CDR3 contains 15 residues. The V gene's germline CDR1 is MDHEN and CDR2 SYDVKM. CDR3 DNA: TGTGCCAGCAGTTTAAGACAGGGGGTACTATCACCCCTCCACTTT. This encodes CASSLRQGVLSPLHF.

In this sample, this clonotype turned up many times. As DNA, the CDR3 is TGCAGTGCGCAACGGGAACAGGGTTGGGGCTACACCTTC. Protein sequence: CSAQREQGWGYTF. This chain joins TRBV20-1 and TRBJ1-2, with D tentatively TRBD1 (6 bases). Between the trimmed V and J ends, which lost 6 bases and 8 bases, there was a span of 19 bases. This CDR3 spans 13 amino acids. In germline, CDR1 is DFQATT, CDR2 SNEGSKA (reference sequence).

This clonotype has a count of ten or more. The chain couples TRBV28 to TRBJ1-5; D is perhaps TRBD1 (5 bases). The germline V gene has CDR1 MDHEN and CDR2 SYDVKM. This CDR3 is 16 amino acids long. V was pared by 6 bases and J by 2 bases, with 17 bases between. The CDR3 is CASRDSVRGGNQPQHF. DNA of the CDR3: TGTGCCAGCAGAGACAGTGTCCGGGGTGGCAATCAGCCCCAGCATTTT.

There are many counts of this clonotype. At one boundary the junction diverges from the germline segment, which might be a read error. The chain's CDR3 is CASSQDFQPGYF. The CDR3 nucleotides are TGTGCCAGCAGCCAAGATTTCCAGCCCGGTTATTTC. The rearrangement links TRBV14 to TRBJ2-7; D unresolved. The germline V gene encodes CDR1 SGHDN and CDR2 FVKESK. The CDR3 loop spans 12 amino acids.

This chain connects TRBV20-1 to TRBJ2-7; D is possibly TRBD2 (6 bases). The germline V gene encodes CDR1 DFQATT and CDR2 SNEGSKA (reference sequence). V was shortened by 3 bases and J by 2 bases, with 14 bases between the two germline ends. The CDR3 length is 14 residues. Here the CDR3 reads CSASSSGQTYEQYF. The CDR3 nucleotides are TGCAGTGCTAGCTCGAGCGGGCAAACCTACGAGCAGTACTTC.

Many counts were recorded for this clonotype. V is TRBV11-2 and J is TRBJ2-1; TRBD2 matches at 7 bases. The CDR3 extends over 15 amino acids. The V gene end was trimmed by 9 bases and the J gene end by 2 bases; junction bases not matched to a gene: 10. Germline V lookup: CDR1 SGHAT, CDR2 FQNNGV. The CDR3, as DNA: TGTGCCAGTCTCCATGGGGGGGGGGCCTACAATGAGCAGTTCTTC. This translates into CASLHGGGAYNEQFF.

In this sample, this clonotype turned up many times. The V gene is TRBV4-2, the J gene TRBJ2-1, with 8 bases lining up with TRBD2. Germline CDR1 is LGHNA and CDR2 is YNFKEQ. The CDR3 consists of 12 residues. With 0 bases clipped from V and 15 bases from J, the junction kept 4 bases outside the gene matches. Here the CDR3 reads CASSQDAGTRFF. The CDR3 coding sequence is TGTGCCAGCAGCCAAGACGCCGGGACTAGGTTCTTC.

This clonotype appeared many times. The chain combines TRBV7-9 with TRBJ1-2, with TRBD1 matching 12 bases. There are 14 residues in the CDR3. With 3 bases clipped from V and 6 bases from J, the junction kept 2 bases outside the gene matches. Per germline, CDR1 SEHNR and CDR2 FQNEAQ (reference sequence). The CDR3 loop is CASSLRDRGHGYTF. Written as DNA, the CDR3 is TGTGCCAGCAGCTTGCGGGACAGGGGGCATGGCTACACCTTC.

This clonotype was recorded many times. The V and J genes are TRBV6-5 and TRBJ1-1; possibly TRBD1 for D (6 bases). Between the trimmed V and J ends, which lost 8 bases and 1 base, there was a span of 14 bases. The germline V gene has CDR1 MNHEY and CDR2 SVGAGI. CDR3 length equals 14 residues. This CDR3 is CASCLRGRNTEAFF. In nucleotides, the CDR3 is TGTGCCAGCTGTCTTAGGGGGAGGAACACTGAAGCTTTCTTT.

This clonotype was picked up many times. The genes are TRBV6-2 or TRBV6-3 and TRBJ1-6, with D maybe TRBD1 (5 bases). The V end lost 3 bases, the J end lost 7 bases, and 16 bases lay between the germline ends. Germline-derived CDR1 and CDR2 are MNHEY and SVGEGT. The CDR3 has 16 residues. The CDR3 DNA reads as TGTGCCAGCAGTTATGGGATGACAGTACTCAATTCACCCCTCCACTTT. Protein product: CASSYGMTVLNSPLHF.

This clonotype was picked up many times. The chain links TRBV6-5 to TRBJ1-4; D not certain. This CDR3 contains 16 residues. Germline V CDR1 and CDR2: MNHEY, SVGAGI. The V and J ends lost 2 bases and 2 bases respectively, with 12 bases between them. For the CDR3, the DNA is TGTGCCAGCAGTTACACTTCTTCGGGGACTAATGAAAAACTGTTTTTT. This sequence encodes CASSYTSSGTNEKLFF.

This clonotype was seen repeatedly, ten times or more. The chain is built from TRBV5-1 and TRBJ1-1; D not resolved. Per the germline V gene, CDR1 is SGHRS and CDR2 is YFSETQ. V was cut by 4 bases and J by 3 bases, with 10 bases left in between. The CDR3 is 13 residues long. Written as DNA, the CDR3 is TGCGCCAGCAGCCAAACAGAAGACACTGAAGCTTTCTTT. This codes for CASSQTEDTEAFF.

This clonotype came up many times. The chain employs TRBV29-1 and TRBJ1-1, with no clear D. The V gene lost 4 bases and the J gene lost 2 bases, with 14 bases spanning the gap. This CDR3 contains 14 residues. CDR1 is SQVTM and CDR2 is ANQGSEA in the germline V gene. CDR3 loop: CSVVASTGNTEAFF. The CDR3 DNA reads as TGCAGCGTTGTGGCCTCCACCGGTAACACTGAAGCTTTCTTT.

Only a few counts were recorded for this clonotype. A read error is possible here, since a much larger clone lies one base away. This CDR3 fails to terminate in the conserved phenylalanine or tryptophan, so it likely reflects a read error. This sequence joins TRBV12-3 or TRBV12-4 and TRBJ1-1; tentatively, D is TRBD1 (6 bases). This CDR3 spans 14 amino acids. V was cut by 6 bases and J by 0 bases, with 11 bases left in between. CDR3 sequence (DNA): TGTGCCAGCAGGCCAACAGGGATGAACACTGAAGCTTTCTTG. Translated, it gives CASRPTGMNTEAFL.

This clonotype was seen at least ten times. The J gene is TRBJ1-2, the V gene TRBV12-3 or TRBV12-4; D is ambiguous. Trimming took 4 bases from V and 8 from J, leaving 20 bases between them. The CDR3 runs 15 residues. DNA for the CDR3: TGTGCCAGCAGTTCGATGTCGATAGGGCCAGAAGGCTACACCTTC. Amino acid sequence: CASSSMSIGPEGYTF.

At least ten counts were recorded for this clonotype. This rearrangement joins TRBV20-1 to TRBJ2-1; 14 bases map to TRBD2. The junction had 20 bases not matched to a gene; V was cut back by 4 bases and J by 9 bases. The CDR3 spans 19 residues. CDR1 and CDR2 from the germline V gene are DFQATT and SNEGSKA (reference sequence). CDR3 sequence reads: CSAILEGGLAGAPKVEQFF. The CDR3 DNA follows: TGCAGTGCTATCCTCGAGGGGGGACTAGCGGGGGCCCCGAAGGTTGAGCAGTTCTTC.

In its sample, this clonotype was seen many times. The chain links TRBV29-1 to TRBJ2-3; possibly TRBD1 or TRBD2 for D (6 bases each). Germline lookup yields CDR1 SQVTM and CDR2 ANQGSEA. There are 15 residues in the CDR3. Trimming removed 2 bases at V and 2 bases at J, with 14 bases between. CDR3 nucleotide sequence: TGCAGCGTTGAAACGCGTCGGGGGCCCACAGATACGCAGTATTTT. Protein product: CSVETRRGPTDTQYF.

This clonotype was seen many times. This chain connects TRBV29-1 to TRBJ2-3; tentative D call: TRBD2 (5 bases). The CDR3 is 14 amino acids. The germline V and J ends were trimmed by 7 bases and 1 base, with 15 bases remaining between them. Germline CDR1 SQVTM, CDR2 ANQGSEA. The CDR3 DNA reads TGCAGCGCGACCGTCAGGACTGGCACAGATACGCAGTATTTT. Residues: CSATVRTGTDTQYF.

This clonotype came up many times. This is likely a read error, given that the CDR3 carries no conserved phenylalanine or tryptophan at its end. The rearrangement uses TRBV5-4 and TRBJ2-7, with 7 bases that match TRBD1. J lost 6 bases, V lost 0 bases, and 3 bases had no gene match. Germline V CDR1 and CDR2: SGHNT, YYREEE (reference sequence). This CDR3 is built from 13 residues. The CDR3 nucleotides read TGTGCCAGCAGCTTGGAGGCAGGGGGCGAGCAGTACTTA. This sequence encodes CASSLEAGGEQYL.

The chain joins TRBV5-1 to TRBJ2-3; D is uncertain. Trimming shortened V by 4 bases and J by 3 bases, and 12 bases separated the two germline ends. The CDR3 loop spans 14 amino acids. CDR1 and CDR2 from the germline V gene are SGHRS and YFSETQ. CDR3 nucleotides: TGCGCCAGCAGCCCTAACTGGTTGACAGATACGCAGTATTTT. Its translation: CASSPNWLTDTQYF.

In this sample, this clonotype turned up many times. V and J are TRBV28 and TRBJ2-7; 7 nucleotides agree with TRBD2. Per the germline V gene, CDR1 is MDHEN and CDR2 is SYDVKM. This CDR3 spans 19 amino acids. V was pared by 5 bases and J by 0 bases, with 19 bases of the junction left unmatched. In DNA, the CDR3 is TGTGCCAGCAGTACTTCTTTGGTAGGATCGGGGGGTATCTCCTACGAGCAGTACTTC. Its protein is CASSTSLVGSGGISYEQYF.